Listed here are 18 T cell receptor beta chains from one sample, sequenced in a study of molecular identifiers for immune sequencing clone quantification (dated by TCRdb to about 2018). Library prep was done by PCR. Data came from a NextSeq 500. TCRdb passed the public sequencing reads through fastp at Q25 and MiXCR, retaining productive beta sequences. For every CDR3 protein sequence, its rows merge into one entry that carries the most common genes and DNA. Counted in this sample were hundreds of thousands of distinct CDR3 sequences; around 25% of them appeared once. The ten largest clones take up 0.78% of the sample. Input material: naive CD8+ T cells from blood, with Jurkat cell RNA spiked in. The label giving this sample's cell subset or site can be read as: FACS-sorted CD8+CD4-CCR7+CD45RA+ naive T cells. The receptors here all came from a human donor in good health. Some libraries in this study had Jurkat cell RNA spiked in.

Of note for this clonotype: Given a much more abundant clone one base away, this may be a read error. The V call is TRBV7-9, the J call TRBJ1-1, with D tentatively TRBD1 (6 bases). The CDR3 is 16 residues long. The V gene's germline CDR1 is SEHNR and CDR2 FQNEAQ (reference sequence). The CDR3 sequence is CASSLAGAGLNTEASF. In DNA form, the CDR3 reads TGTGCCAGCAGCTTAGCGGGGGCAGGGTTGAACACTGAAGCTTCCTTT. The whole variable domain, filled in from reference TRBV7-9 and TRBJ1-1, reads DTGVSQNPRHKITKRGQNVTFRCDPISEHNRLYWYRQTLGQGPEFLTYFQNEAQLEKSRLLSDRFSAERPKGSFSTLEIQRTEQGDSAMYLCASSLAGAGLNTEASFGQGTRLTVV.

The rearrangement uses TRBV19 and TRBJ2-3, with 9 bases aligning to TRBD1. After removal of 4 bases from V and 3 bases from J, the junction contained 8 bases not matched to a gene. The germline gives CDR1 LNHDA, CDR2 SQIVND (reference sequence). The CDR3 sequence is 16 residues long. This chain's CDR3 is CASSTPGQGSTDTQYF. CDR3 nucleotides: TGTGCCAGTAGTACGCCGGGACAGGGTTCTACAGATACGCAGTATTTT.

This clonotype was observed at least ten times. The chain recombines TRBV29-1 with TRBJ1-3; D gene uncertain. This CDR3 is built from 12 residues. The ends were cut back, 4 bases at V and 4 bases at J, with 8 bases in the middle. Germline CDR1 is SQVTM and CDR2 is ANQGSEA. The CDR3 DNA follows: TGCAGCGTTGTTGGCGGAGGAAACACCATATATTTT. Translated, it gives CSVVGGGNTIYF.

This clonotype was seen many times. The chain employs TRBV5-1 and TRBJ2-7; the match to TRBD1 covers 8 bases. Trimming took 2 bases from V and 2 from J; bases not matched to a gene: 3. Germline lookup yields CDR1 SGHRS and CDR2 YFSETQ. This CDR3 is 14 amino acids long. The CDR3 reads CASSFSGQAYEQYF. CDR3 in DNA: TGCGCCAGCAGCTTCTCGGGACAGGCCTACGAGCAGTACTTC.

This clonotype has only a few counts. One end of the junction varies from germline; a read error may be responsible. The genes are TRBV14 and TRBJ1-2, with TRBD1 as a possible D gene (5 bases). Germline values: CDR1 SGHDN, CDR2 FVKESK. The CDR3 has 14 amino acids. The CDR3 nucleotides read TGTGCCAGCAGTCCCACAGGATCAGACTATGACTACACCTTC. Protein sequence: CASSPTGSDYDYTF.

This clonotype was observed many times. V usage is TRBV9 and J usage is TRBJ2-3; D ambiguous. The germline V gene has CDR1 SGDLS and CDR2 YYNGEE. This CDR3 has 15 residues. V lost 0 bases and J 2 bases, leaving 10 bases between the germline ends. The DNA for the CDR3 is TGTGCCAGCAGCGTAGAAGGAGCTTTCACAGATACGCAGTATTTT. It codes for CASSVEGAFTDTQYF.

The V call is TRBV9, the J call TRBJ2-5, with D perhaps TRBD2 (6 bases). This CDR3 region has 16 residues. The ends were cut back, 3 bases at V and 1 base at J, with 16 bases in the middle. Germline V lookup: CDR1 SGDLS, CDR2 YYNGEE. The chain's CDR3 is CASSGSVAGPQETQYF. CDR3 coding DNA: TGTGCCAGCAGCGGAAGCGTCGCGGGACCCCAAGAGACCCAGTACTTC.

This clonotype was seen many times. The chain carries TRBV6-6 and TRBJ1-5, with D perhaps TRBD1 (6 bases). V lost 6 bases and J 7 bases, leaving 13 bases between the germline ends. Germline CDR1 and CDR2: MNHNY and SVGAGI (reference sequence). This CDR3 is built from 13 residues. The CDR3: CASSPGQRQPQHF. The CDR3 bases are TGTGCCAGCAGCCCGGGACAAAGGCAGCCCCAGCATTTT.

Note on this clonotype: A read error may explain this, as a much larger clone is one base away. CDR3 DNA: TGCGCCAGCAGCCCGATGTATTCCTACGAGCGGTACTTC. Its translation is CASSPMYSYERYF. This chain uses TRBV5-1 with TRBJ2-7; D is uncertain. The CDR3 has 13 residues. Germline CDR1 and CDR2: SGHRS and YFSETQ.

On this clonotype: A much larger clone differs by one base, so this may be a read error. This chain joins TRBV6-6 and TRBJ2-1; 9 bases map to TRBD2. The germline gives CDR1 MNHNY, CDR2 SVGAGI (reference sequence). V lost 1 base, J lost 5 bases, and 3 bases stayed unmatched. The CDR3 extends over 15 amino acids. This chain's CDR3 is CASSYYGLANNEQFF. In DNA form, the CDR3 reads TGTGCCAGCAGTTACTACGGACTAGCGAACAATGAGCAGTTCTTC.

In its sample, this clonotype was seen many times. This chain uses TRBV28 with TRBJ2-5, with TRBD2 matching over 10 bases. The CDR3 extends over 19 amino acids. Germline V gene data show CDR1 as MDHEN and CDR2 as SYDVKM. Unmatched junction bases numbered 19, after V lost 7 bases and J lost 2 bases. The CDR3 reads CASITPIGRRTSGQETQYF. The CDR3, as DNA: TGTGCCAGCATAACGCCCATTGGACGCCGGACTAGCGGACAAGAGACCCAGTACTTC.

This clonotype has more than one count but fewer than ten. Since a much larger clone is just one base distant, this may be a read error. The CDR3 reads CTSSIYTDTQYF. The CDR3 nucleotides are TGTACCAGCAGCATTTACACAGATACGCAGTATTTT. This chain connects TRBV7-9 to TRBJ2-3; D ambiguous. The CDR3 loop spans 12 amino acids. CDR1 is SEHNR and CDR2 is FQNEAQ in the germline V gene (reference sequence).

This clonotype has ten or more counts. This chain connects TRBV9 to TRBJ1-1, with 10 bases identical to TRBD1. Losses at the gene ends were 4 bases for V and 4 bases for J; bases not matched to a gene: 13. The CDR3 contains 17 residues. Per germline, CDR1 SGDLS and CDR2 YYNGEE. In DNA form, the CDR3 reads TGTGCCAGCAGCCCTGTCCCGGGACAGGGGCGGGGCACTGAAGCTTTCTTT. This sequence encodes CASSPVPGQGRGTEAFF.

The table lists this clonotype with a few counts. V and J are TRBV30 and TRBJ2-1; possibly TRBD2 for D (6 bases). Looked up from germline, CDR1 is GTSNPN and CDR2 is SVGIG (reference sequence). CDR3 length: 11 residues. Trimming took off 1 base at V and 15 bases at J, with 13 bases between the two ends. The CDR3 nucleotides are TGTGCCTGGAGTGGAGGAGGGGATCCGTTCTTC. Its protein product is CAWSGGGDPFF. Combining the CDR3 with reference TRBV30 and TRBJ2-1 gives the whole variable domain SQTIHQWPATLVQPVGSPLSLECTVEGTSNPNLYWYRQAAGRGLQLLFYSVGIGQISSEVPQNLSASRPQDRQFILSSKKLLLSDSGFYLCAWSGGGDPFFGPGTRLTVL.

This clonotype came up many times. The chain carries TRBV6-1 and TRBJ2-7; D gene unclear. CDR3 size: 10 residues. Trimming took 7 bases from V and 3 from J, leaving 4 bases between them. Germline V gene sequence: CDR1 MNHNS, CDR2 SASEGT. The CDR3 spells CASMDYEQYF. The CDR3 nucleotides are TGTGCCAGCATGGACTACGAGCAGTACTTC.

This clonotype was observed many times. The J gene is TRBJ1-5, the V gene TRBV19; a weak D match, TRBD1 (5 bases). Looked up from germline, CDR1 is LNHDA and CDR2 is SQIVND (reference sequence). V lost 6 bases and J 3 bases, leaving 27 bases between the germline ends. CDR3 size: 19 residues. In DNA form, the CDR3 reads TGTGCCAGTAGCCCCGCCGGTCGGGCAGGGTGGTATGACAATCAGCCCCAGCATTTT. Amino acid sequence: CASSPAGRAGWYDNQPQHF.

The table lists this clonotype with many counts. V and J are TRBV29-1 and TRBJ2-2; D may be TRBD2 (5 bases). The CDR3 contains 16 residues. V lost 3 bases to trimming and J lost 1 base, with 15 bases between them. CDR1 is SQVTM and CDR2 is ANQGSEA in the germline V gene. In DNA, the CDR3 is TGCAGCGTTGAGTCGAATACGGACTGGAACACCGGGGAGCTGTTTTTT. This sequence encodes CSVESNTDWNTGELFF.

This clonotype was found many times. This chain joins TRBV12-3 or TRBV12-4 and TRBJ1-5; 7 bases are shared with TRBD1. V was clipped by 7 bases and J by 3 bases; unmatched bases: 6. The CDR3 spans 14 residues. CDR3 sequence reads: CASTSGTVNQPQHF. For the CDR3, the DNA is TGTGCCAGCACAAGCGGGACAGTCAATCAGCCCCAGCATTTT.